This T cell receptor beta chain was observed in a study of blood T cell repertoires in COVID-19. Study-level background: COVID-19 samples, acute and convalescent, were from the United States, Italy and Spain.

Those enrolled in Seattle joined during active infection and were followed longitudinally afterward. Study processing details: Using reference gene primer amplification, nucleated cell counts were estimated. The protocol was immunoSEQ multiplex PCR, while the TCRdb copy is restricted to in-frame clones and leaves out a portion. V and J calls and clone size are as listed in that table; D and trimming were resolved from the DNA. Of a few hundred thousand clones listed, around 88% were seen once; the top ten hold around an eighth. The sequenced sample consisted of peripheral blood. This TCR was recovered from a woman aged 45-59 years with COVID-19, enrolled during active disease.

CDR3 loop: CASSQPGQRVFF. Here the CDR3 DNA reads TGTGCCAGCAGCCAGCCGGGACAGAGGGTTTTCTTT. The chain uses TRBV3-1 (or the pseudogene TRBV3-2) and TRBJ1-1; 7 bases line up with TRBD1. CDR3 length: 12 residues. V lost 3 bases to trimming and J lost 13 bases; unmatched junction nucleotides: 8. Germline V lookup: CDR1 LGHDT, CDR2 YNNKEL (reference sequence).